This T cell receptor beta chain was identified in a study of blood T cell repertoires in COVID-19. Study at large: Spain, Italy and the United States supplied samples that represented acute and convalescent COVID-19. From T cells, B-cell-depleted T cells, or PBMCs came the material, which was cDNA or gDNA.

CDR3 length equals 13 residues. Germline V gives CDR1 ENHRY, CDR2 SYGVKD. The V and J ends lost 7 bases and 6 bases respectively, with 10 bases between them. Original data processing: Estimates of nucleated cell counts were drawn from the amplification of reference gene primers. TCRdb's copy holds only in-frame clones and misses some; the assay was immunoSEQ multiplex PCR. V, J and clone size were drawn from that table, and D and trimming were deduced from the DNA. The sample lists fewer than 50,000 clones; 81% were seen once. The material sequenced was peripheral blood. J is TRBJ1-6 and V is TRBV10-3; D unresolved. This clonotype originated in a man aged 35 to 55 with active or convalescent COVID-19. The CDR3 spells CAITPGSNSPLHF. CDR3 coding DNA: TGTGCCATCACCCCTGGCAGTAATTCACCCCTCCACTTT.